Following are 15 T cell receptor beta chains from one sample sequenced in a study of T cells in Graves' hyperthyroidism and ophthalmopathy. What was amplified from RNA transcripts were TCR beta CDR3 regions. The TCR CDR3 was amplified in a first-round RT-PCR using the HTBI primer set. TCRdb called the multiplex PCR reads again in MiXCR, with one record for every CDR3 protein. The sample shows 450,000 to 700,000 distinct CDR3 sequences, 46% of them seen only once. Sequenced input: peripheral blood or thyroid tissue (not recorded which). These receptors were collected from an adult woman with Graves' disease, either hyperthyroidism or ophthalmopathy (not recorded which).

This chain connects TRBV10-2 to TRBJ2-5, with TRBD1 identical over 11 bases. The length of the CDR3 is 13 residues. V shed 8 bases and J 6 bases; nucleotides not matched to a gene: 5. CDR1 is WSHSY and CDR2 is SAAADI in the germline V gene. In nucleotides, the CDR3 is TGCGCCAGCGGGGGACAGGGGGTGAAGACCCAGTACTTC. Its translation: CASGGQGVKTQYF.

This clonotype was seen a few times. The DNA of the CDR3 is TGTGCCAGCAGCGCCGGTGGGGGGGTTCAGCCCCAGCATTTT. Its protein is CASSAGGGVQPQHF. The J gene is TRBJ1-5, the V gene TRBV12-3 or TRBV12-4; D is possibly TRBD1 (5 bases). The CDR3 spans 14 residues. Trimming shortened V by 6 bases and J by 6 bases, and 15 bases separated the two germline ends.

This rearrangement joins TRBV9 to TRBJ1-1; 7 bases map to TRBD1. Germline V lookup: CDR1 SGDLS, CDR2 YYNGEE. The CDR3 runs to 19 residues. The J segment lost 0 bases and the V segment lost 0 bases, leaving 14 bases of the junction unmatched. CDR3 sequence (DNA): TGTGCCAGCAGCGTAGGAGGGACAGCAAAAACGCACATGAACACTGAAGCTTTCTTT. Its translation is CASSVGGTAKTHMNTEAFF.

The chain is built from TRBV2 and TRBJ2-3; TRBD2 aligns across 9 bases. The CDR3 loop spans 14 amino acids. The germline CDR1 and CDR2 sequences are SNHLY and FYNNEI. The ends lost 6 bases at V and 7 bases at J; junction bases unmatched: 8. Written as DNA, the CDR3 is TGTGCCAGCAGCGCCGGGACTAGCATATATACGCAGTATTTT. The encoded protein is CASSAGTSIYTQYF.

This clonotype was recorded at least ten times. The CDR3, as DNA: TGTGCCAGCAGCGTAGATTTTGCGGGAGGTGAGACCCAGTACTTC. As protein: CASSVDFAGGETQYF. J is TRBJ2-5 and V is TRBV9, with 8 nucleotides matching TRBD2. V shed 0 bases and J 5 bases; nucleotides not matched to a gene: 6. The CDR3 length is 15 residues. Looked up from germline, CDR1 is SGDLS and CDR2 is YYNGEE.

Only a few counts were recorded for this clonotype. V usage is TRBV19 and J usage is TRBJ1-2, with no clear D. The CDR3 extends over 11 amino acids. V was shortened by 9 bases and J by 8 bases, with 13 bases between the two germline ends. CDR1 is LNHDA, CDR2 SQIVND, per germline (reference sequence). The CDR3 DNA follows: TGTGCCAGCCAAGGGCTAGGCGGCTACACCTTC. It translates to CASQGLGGYTF.

This rearrangement joins TRBV10-3 to TRBJ1-5; D unresolved. Trimming took off 2 bases at V and 0 bases at J, with 5 bases between the two ends. Germline-derived CDR1 and CDR2 are ENHRY and SYGVKD. The CDR3 sequence is 14 residues long. The CDR3 DNA reads as TGTGCCATCAGTGAGGGGAATAGCAATCAGCCCCAGCATTTT. This gives the protein CAISEGNSNQPQHF.

The V call is TRBV10-3, the J call TRBJ1-1; a possible D gene is TRBD1 (6 bases). Trimming stripped 6 bases from V and 6 bases from J, with 17 bases between. The CDR3 runs 14 residues. CDR1 is ENHRY and CDR2 is SYGVKD in the germline V gene. CDR3 sequence: CAIRFTGFFAEAFF. CDR3 coding DNA: TGTGCCATCAGATTTACAGGGTTTTTCGCTGAAGCTTTCTTT.

The sample holds many counts of this clonotype. This chain connects TRBV4-1 to TRBJ2-7; a weak D match, TRBD2 (6 bases). The CDR3 spans 14 residues. Trimming took off 4 bases at V and 7 bases at J, with 17 bases between the two ends. Germline CDR1 is MGHRA and CDR2 is YSYEKL. CDR3 region: CASSPSYPGREQYF. CDR3 nucleotide sequence: TGCGCCAGCAGCCCCAGCTACCCGGGGAGGGAGCAGTACTTC.

With respect to this clonotype: This may be a read error, as it is one base from a much larger clone. The final CDR3 position lacks the conserved phenylalanine or tryptophan, pointing to a likely read error. This chain connects TRBV28 to TRBJ2-5, with D maybe TRBD2 (7 bases). V was clipped by 8 bases and J by 4 bases, with 14 bases between them. This CDR3 is built from 13 residues. The V gene's germline CDR1 is MDHEN and CDR2 SYDVKM. The CDR3 loop reads CASGPGGGETQYL. CDR3 coding DNA: TGTGCCAGCGGACCGGGGGGCGGAGAGACCCAGTACCTC.

The sample holds many counts of this clonotype. The gene calls are TRBV28 and TRBJ1-6; D remains ambiguous. The germline V gene encodes CDR1 MDHEN and CDR2 SYDVKM. There are 14 residues in the CDR3. The V gene lost 6 bases and the J gene lost 9 bases, with 15 bases spanning the gap. Here the CDR3 reads CASRGFLGGSPLHF. The CDR3 region has the DNA TGTGCCAGCAGAGGTTTCTTAGGAGGTTCACCCCTCCACTTT.

This clonotype was seen repeatedly, ten times or more. The rearrangement links TRBV5-6 to TRBJ2-7, with D perhaps matching TRBD2 (7 bases). V was clipped by 7 bases and J by 8 bases, with 13 bases between them. Germline loops: CDR1 SGHDT, CDR2 YYEEEE. The CDR3 has 11 residues. The CDR3 spells CASGLGGKQYF. CDR3 in DNA: TGTGCCAGCGGACTAGGGGGGAAGCAGTACTTC.

Many counts were recorded for this clonotype. The chain carries TRBV20-1 and TRBJ2-3; D possibly corresponds to TRBD2 (5 bases). The germline V gene encodes CDR1 DFQATT and CDR2 SNEGSKA (reference sequence). The CDR3 consists of 13 residues. V was trimmed by 6 bases and J by 0 bases, leaving 10 bases between them. The chain's CDR3 is CSAAGVSTDTQYF. CDR3 sequence (DNA): TGCAGTGCCGCGGGCGTTAGCACAGATACGCAGTATTTT.

CDR3: CASSLSVTNTIYF. The CDR3 DNA reads TGTGCCAGCAGTTTAAGCGTAACGAACACCATATATTTT. This chain connects TRBV12-3 or TRBV12-4 to TRBJ1-3; D remains ambiguous. The CDR3 is 13 residues long. Trimming cost V 2 bases and J 7 bases, with 9 bases left between them.

The chain combines TRBV10-3 with TRBJ1-1; a weak D match, TRBD1 (6 bases). The CDR3 contains 15 residues. V lost 1 base, J lost 1 base, and 10 bases lay in between. Germline assignment: CDR1 ENHRY and CDR2 SYGVKD. CDR3 loop: CAISELDRKNTEAFF. In DNA form, the CDR3 reads TGTGCCATCAGTGAGTTGGACAGAAAGAACACTGAAGCTTTCTTT.